This TCR beta chain was profiled in a study of blood T cell repertoires in COVID-19. Assay: immunoSEQ multiplex PCR; the TCRdb copy retains only in-frame clones and omits some. The sample holds tens of thousands of clones; over 80% are singletons and the top ten take around 12%. The sequenced sample consisted of peripheral blood. This receptor was identified in a human donor in a cohort sampled during active COVID-19.

The CDR3 reads CASSLVGTGLIEQYF. The DNA for the CDR3 is TGTGCCAGCAGCTTGGTCGGGACAGGCCTGATAGAGCAGTACTTC. The chain is built from TRBV5-5 and TRBJ2-7; 8 bases map to TRBD1. V lost 0 bases, J lost 7 bases, and 9 bases stayed unmatched. The CDR3 loop spans 15 amino acids. CDR1 is SGHKS and CDR2 is YYEKEE in the germline V gene (reference sequence).